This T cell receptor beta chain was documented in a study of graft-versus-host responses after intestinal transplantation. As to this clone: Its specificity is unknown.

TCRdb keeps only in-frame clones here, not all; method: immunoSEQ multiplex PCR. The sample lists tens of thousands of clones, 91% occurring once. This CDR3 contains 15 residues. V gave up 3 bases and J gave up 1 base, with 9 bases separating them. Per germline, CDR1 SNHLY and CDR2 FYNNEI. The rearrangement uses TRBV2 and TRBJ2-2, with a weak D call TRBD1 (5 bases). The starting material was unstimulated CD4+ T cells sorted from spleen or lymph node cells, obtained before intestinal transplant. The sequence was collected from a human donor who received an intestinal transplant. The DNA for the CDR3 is TGTGCCAGCAGTGATCGGCAGGGGAACACCGGGGAGCTGTTTTTT. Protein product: CASSDRQGNTGELFF.